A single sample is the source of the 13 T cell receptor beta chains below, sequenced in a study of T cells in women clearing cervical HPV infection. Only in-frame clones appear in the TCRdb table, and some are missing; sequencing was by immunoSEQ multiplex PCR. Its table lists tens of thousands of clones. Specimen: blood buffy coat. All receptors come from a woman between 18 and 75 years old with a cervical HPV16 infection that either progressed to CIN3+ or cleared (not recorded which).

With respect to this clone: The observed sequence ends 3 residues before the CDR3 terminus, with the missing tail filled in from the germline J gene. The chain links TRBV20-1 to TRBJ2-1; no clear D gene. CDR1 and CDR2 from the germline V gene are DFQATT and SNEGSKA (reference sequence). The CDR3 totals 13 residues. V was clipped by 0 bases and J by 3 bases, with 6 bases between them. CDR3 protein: CSAREYSYNEQFF. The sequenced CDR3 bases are TGCAGTGCTAGAGAGTACAGCTACAATGAG.

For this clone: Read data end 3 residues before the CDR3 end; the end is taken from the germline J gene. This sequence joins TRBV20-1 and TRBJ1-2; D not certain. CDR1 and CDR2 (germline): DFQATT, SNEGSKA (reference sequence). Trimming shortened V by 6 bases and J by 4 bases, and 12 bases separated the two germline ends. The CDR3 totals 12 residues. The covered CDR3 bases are TGCAGTGCCCGACTGGGTGGCTATGGC. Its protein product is CSARLGGYG. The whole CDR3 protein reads CSARLGGYGYTF.

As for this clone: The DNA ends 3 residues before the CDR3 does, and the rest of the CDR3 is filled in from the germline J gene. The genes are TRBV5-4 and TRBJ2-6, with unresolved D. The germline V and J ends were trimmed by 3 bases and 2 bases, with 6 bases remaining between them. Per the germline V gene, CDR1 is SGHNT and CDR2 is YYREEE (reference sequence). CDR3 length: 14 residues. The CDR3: CASSSTTGANVLTF. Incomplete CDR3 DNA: TGTGCCAGCAGCTCGACAACTGGGGCCAACGTC.

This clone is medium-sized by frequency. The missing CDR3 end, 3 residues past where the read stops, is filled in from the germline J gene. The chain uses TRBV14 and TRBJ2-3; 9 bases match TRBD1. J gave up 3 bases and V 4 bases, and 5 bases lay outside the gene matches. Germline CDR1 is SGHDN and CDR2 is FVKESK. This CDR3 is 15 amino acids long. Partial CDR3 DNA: TGTGCCAGCAGCCCGCCGGGACAGGGTACAGATACG. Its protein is CASSPPGQGTDT. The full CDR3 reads CASSPPGQGTDTQYF.

The CDR3 bases that were read are TGTGCCAGCAGTTTACGACTAGCGGGAGGGGGAAAACAAGAGACC. Its protein is CASSLRLAGGGKQET. The whole CDR3 protein is CASSLRLAGGGKQETQYF. The chain recombines TRBV27 with TRBJ2-5; 14 bases map to TRBD2. The missing CDR3 end, 3 residues past where the read stops, is filled in from the germline J gene. Trimming cost V 2 bases and J 2 bases; bases outside gene matches: 7. Germline CDR1 reads MNHEY; CDR2 reads SMNVEV (reference sequence). This CDR3 region has 18 residues.

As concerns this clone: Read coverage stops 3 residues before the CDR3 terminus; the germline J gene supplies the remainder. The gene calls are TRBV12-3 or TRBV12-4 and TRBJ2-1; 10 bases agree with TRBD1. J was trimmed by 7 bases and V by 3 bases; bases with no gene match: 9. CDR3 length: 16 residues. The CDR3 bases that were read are TGTGCCAGCAGTTTGGGCACCCCGGGACAGGGGAATGAG. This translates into CASSLGTPGQGNE. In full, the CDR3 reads CASSLGTPGQGNEQFF.

This CDR3 is CASSVRRGDTSTDTQYF. The sequenced CDR3 bases are TGTGCCAGCAGCGTTCGCAGGGGGGATACTAGCACAGATACG. This chain uses TRBV9 with TRBJ2-3; TRBD1 might be the D (7 bases). The read comes to an end 3 residues before the CDR3 does, leaving the germline J gene to fill in the end. Trimming shortened V by 2 bases and J by 0 bases, and 16 bases separated the two germline ends. CDR1 and CDR2 (germline): SGDLS, YYNGEE. The CDR3 totals 17 residues.

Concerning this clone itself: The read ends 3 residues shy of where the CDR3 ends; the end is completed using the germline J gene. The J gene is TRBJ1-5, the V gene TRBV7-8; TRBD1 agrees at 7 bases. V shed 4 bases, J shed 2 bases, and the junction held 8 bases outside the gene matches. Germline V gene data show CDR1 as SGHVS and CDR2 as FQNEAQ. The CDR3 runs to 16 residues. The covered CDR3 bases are TGTGCCAGCAGCTACAGACAGGGTATGGGCAATCAGCCC. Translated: CASSYRQGMGNQP. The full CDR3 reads CASSYRQGMGNQPQHF.

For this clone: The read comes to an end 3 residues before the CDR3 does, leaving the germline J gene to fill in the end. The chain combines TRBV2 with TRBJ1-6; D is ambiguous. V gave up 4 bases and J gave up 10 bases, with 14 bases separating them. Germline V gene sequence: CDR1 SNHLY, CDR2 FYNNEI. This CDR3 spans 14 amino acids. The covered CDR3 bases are TGTGCCAGCAGTGTTGCCCGGGTTACATCACCC. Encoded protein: CASSVARVTSP. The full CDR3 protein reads CASSVARVTSPLHF.

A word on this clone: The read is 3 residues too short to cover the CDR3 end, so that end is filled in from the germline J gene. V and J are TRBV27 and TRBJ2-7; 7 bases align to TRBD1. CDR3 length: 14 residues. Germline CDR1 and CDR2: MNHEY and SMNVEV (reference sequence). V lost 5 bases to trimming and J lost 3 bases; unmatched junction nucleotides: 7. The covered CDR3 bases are TGTGCCAGCAGTCCAGGGACAGCGAACTACGAG. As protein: CASSPGTANYE. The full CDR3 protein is CASSPGTANYEQYF.

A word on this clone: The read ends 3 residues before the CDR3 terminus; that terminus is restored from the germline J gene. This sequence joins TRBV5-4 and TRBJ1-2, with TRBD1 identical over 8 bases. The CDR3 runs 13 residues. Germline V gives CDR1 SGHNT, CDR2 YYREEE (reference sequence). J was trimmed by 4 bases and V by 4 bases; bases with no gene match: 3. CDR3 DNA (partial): TGTGCCAGCAGCACCGGGACAGGCTATGGC. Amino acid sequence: CASSTGTGYG. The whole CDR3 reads CASSTGTGYGYTF.

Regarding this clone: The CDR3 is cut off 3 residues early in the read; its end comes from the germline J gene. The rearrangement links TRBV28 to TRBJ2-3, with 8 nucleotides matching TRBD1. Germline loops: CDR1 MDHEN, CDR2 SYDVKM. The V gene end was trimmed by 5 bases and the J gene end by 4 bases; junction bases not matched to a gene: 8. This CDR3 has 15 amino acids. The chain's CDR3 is CASSGRTGFADTQYF. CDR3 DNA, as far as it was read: TGTGCCAGCAGTGGGCGGACAGGGTTTGCAGATACG.

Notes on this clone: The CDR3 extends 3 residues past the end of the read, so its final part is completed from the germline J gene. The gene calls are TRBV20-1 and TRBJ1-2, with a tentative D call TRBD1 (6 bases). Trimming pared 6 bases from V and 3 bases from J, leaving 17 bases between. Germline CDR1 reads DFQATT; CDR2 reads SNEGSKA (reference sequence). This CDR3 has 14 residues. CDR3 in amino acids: CSATPTDRDYGYTF. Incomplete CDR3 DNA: TGCAGTGCCACCCCTACGGACAGAGACTATGGC.